This T cell receptor (beta chain) was identified in a study of cytomegalovirus exposure and HLA in healthy donors. This PCR relied on a set of 60 Vbeta primers and 13 Jbeta primers. The method was immunoSEQ multiplex PCR; TCRdb's version includes in-frame clones alone and lacks a portion of them. In the table there are about 100,000 clones, around 80% of which are singletons. The V gene's germline CDR1 is SGHTA and CDR2 FQGNSA. The CDR3 consists of 14 residues. Trimming left V 2 bases short and J 6 bases short, with 8 bases between. Points from the study as a whole: Reports described diagnosis of cytomegalovirus status by the classifier as highly specific and sensitive.

This clone was recorded only once. The antigen is undetermined. This receptor was taken from a male donor in good health and CMV-seropositive. Input material: PBMCs. The V call is TRBV7-2, the J call TRBJ1-6; D might be TRBD1 (5 bases). The CDR3 sequence: CASSLKQVNSPLHF. CDR3 sequence (DNA): TGTGCCAGCAGCTTAAAACAGGTTAATTCACCCCTCCACTTT.